This T cell receptor (beta chain) emerged from a study of OX40 agonist ivuxolimab in advanced cancers. Whole-study context: The treatment was a fully human IgG2 OX40 agonist, ivuxolimab. Three patients, one with hepatocellular carcinoma and two with cutaneous melanoma, responded partially. Study-wide results and caveats: In the expanded peripheral T cells, antigen specificity was never determined.

The V end lost 3 bases, the J end lost 2 bases, and 7 bases lay between the germline ends. This CDR3 has 13 residues. Germline V CDR1 and CDR2: SNHLY, FYNNEI. The protocol was immunoSEQ multiplex PCR, while the TCRdb copy is restricted to in-frame clones and leaves out a portion. The sample has 50,000 to 55,000 clones, more than 80% seen once. Concerning this clone: Its antigen remains unidentified.

The chain couples TRBV2 to TRBJ2-5; no firm D call. Sequenced here: CD4+ or CD8+ T cells sorted from blood, sampled in a trial of the OX40 agonist ivuxolimab. The receptor comes from an adult with an advanced solid tumor such as melanoma, head and neck, liver or kidney cancer. CDR3 DNA sequence: TGTGCCAGCAGTGACCCCAAACAAGAGACCCAGTACTTC. It codes for CASSDPKQETQYF.